This is a list of T cell receptor beta chains from one sample in a study of post-analysis software for immune sequencing data. Using its own MiXCR run on the PCR reads, TCRdb lists one record per CDR3 protein. Found here are about 760,000 distinct CDR3 sequences, roughly 29% of them singletons; the top ten hold approximately 0.6%. Sample: blood. These receptors all come from a girl aged 5-17 years with multiple sclerosis. CDR3s include the opening cysteine and the closing phenylalanine or tryptophan. Each record gives: V gene, D gene, clone size, J gene, CDR3 protein, CDR3 DNA. D genes are given only for firm matches. Rows give clone size only sometimes, using once, few, many, or a class for an expanded clone.

v_call: TRBV5-1; d_call: TRBD1; clone_size: .; j_call: TRBJ1-4; cdr3_aa: CASSLEGGQGNEKLFF; cdr3_nt: TGCGCCAGCAGCTTGGAGGGGGGACAGGGGAATGAAAAACTGTTTTTT
v_call: TRBV27; d_call: .; clone_size: .; j_call: TRBJ1-2; cdr3_aa: CASRADRFNYGYTF; cdr3_nt: TGTGCCAGCAGGGCGGACAGATTTAACTATGGCTACACCTTC
v_call: TRBV20-1; d_call: .; clone_size: few; j_call: TRBJ2-7; cdr3_aa: CSADQRDISYEQYF; cdr3_nt: TGCAGTGCGGACCAAAGGGACATCTCCTACGAGCAGTACTTC
v_call: TRBV20-1; d_call: .; clone_size: .; j_call: TRBJ1-5; cdr3_aa: CSALRGGRPQHF; cdr3_nt: TGCAGTGCCTTGCGGGGGGGCCGGCCCCAGCATTTT
v_call: TRBV7-8; d_call: .; clone_size: few; j_call: TRBJ2-1; cdr3_aa: CASGPQYFYNEQFF; cdr3_nt: TGTGCCAGCGGACCCCAGTATTTTTACAATGAGCAGTTCTTC
v_call: TRBV7-2; d_call: TRBD1; clone_size: few; j_call: TRBJ1-6; cdr3_aa: CASSRTGGPTPSPLHF; cdr3_nt: TGTGCCAGCAGCCGCACAGGGGGCCCGACCCCTTCACCCCTCCACTTT
v_call: TRBV6-5; d_call: TRBD2; clone_size: .; j_call: TRBJ2-1; cdr3_aa: CASSYSRREGSYNEQFF; cdr3_nt: TGTGCCAGCAGTTACTCGAGGCGGGAGGGCTCCTACAATGAGCAGTTCTTC
v_call: TRBV7-2; d_call: TRBD2; clone_size: .; j_call: TRBJ2-5; cdr3_aa: CASRNKRDGETQYF; cdr3_nt: TGTGCCAGCAGAAATAAGCGGGATGGAGAGACCCAGTACTTC
v_call: TRBV20-1; d_call: TRBD1; clone_size: few; j_call: TRBJ1-4; cdr3_aa: CSATPGQGDEKLFF; cdr3_nt: TGCAGTGCTACCCCGGGACAGGGGGATGAAAAACTGTTTTTT
v_call: TRBV28; d_call: .; clone_size: .; j_call: TRBJ2-7; cdr3_aa: CASSLWAGSYEQYF; cdr3_nt: TGTGCCAGCAGTTTATGGGCGGGATCCTACGAGCAGTACTTC
v_call: TRBV7-9; d_call: .; clone_size: .; j_call: TRBJ1-1; cdr3_aa: CASTPMNTEAFF; cdr3_nt: TGTGCCAGCACCCCAATGAACACTGAAGCTTTCTTT
v_call: TRBV27; d_call: .; clone_size: few; j_call: TRBJ2-3; cdr3_aa: CASSLVSGRTDTQYF; cdr3_nt: TGTGCCAGCAGTTTAGTTTCGGGTAGGACAGATACGCAGTATTTT
v_call: TRBV20-1; d_call: .; clone_size: .; j_call: TRBJ1-5; cdr3_aa: CSAGAGGGGQPQHF; cdr3_nt: TGCAGTGCTGGTGCCGGGGGGGGCGGACAGCCCCAGCATTTT
v_call: TRBV29-1; d_call: .; clone_size: few; j_call: TRBJ2-1; cdr3_aa: CSVNRQVPKIGEQFF; cdr3_nt: TGCAGCGTCAACCGACAGGTTCCCAAAATAGGTGAGCAGTTCTTC
v_call: TRBV10-3; d_call: TRBD1; clone_size: .; j_call: TRBJ2-7; cdr3_aa: CATGKGQGDYEQYF; cdr3_nt: TGTGCCACCGGAAAAGGACAGGGGGACTACGAGCAGTACTTC
v_call: TRBV20-1; d_call: .; clone_size: .; j_call: TRBJ1-4; cdr3_aa: CSAVGGYNEKLFF; cdr3_nt: TGCAGTGCAGTTGGGGGCTACAATGAAAAACTGTTTTTT
v_call: TRBV5-1; d_call: TRBD2; clone_size: few; j_call: TRBJ2-4; cdr3_aa: CASSPHRAGDPVGIQYF; cdr3_nt: TGCGCCAGCAGCCCCCATCGGGCGGGGGACCCTGTAGGCATTCAGTACTTC
v_call: TRBV24-1; d_call: TRBD2; clone_size: .; j_call: TRBJ2-3; cdr3_aa: CATSEQTSGRNTDTQYF; cdr3_nt: TGTGCCACCAGTGAACAAACTAGCGGGAGGAACACAGATACGCAGTATTTT
v_call: TRBV4-3; d_call: .; clone_size: few; j_call: TRBJ2-4; cdr3_aa: CASSQDQGSPPQNIQYF; cdr3_nt: TGCGCCAGCAGCCAAGATCAGGGGTCCCCCCCCCAAAACATTCAGTACTTC
v_call: TRBV6-5; d_call: .; clone_size: .; j_call: TRBJ1-2; cdr3_aa: CASSYSREYHYGYTF; cdr3_nt: TGTGCCAGCAGTTATTCAAGGGAGTACCACTATGGCTACACCTTC
v_call: TRBV4-2; d_call: .; clone_size: few; j_call: TRBJ2-3; cdr3_aa: CAVRQGADTQYF; cdr3_nt: TGTGCCGTCCGGCAGGGTGCAGATACGCAGTATTTT
v_call: TRBV6-5; d_call: .; clone_size: .; j_call: TRBJ2-3; cdr3_aa: CASNTLSTDTQYF; cdr3_nt: TGTGCCAGCAATACCTTGAGCACAGATACGCAGTATTTT
v_call: TRBV7-2; d_call: .; clone_size: once; j_call: TRBJ2-1; cdr3_aa: CASSPQQGGFNEQFF; cdr3_nt: TGTGCCAGCAGCCCTCAGCAGGGGGGTTTCAATGAGCAGTTCTTC
v_call: TRBV7-9; d_call: TRBD2; clone_size: .; j_call: TRBJ2-2; cdr3_aa: CASSFTPSTSAPNTGELFF; cdr3_nt: TGTGCCAGCAGCTTCACCCCCAGCACTAGCGCCCCAAACACCGGGGAGCTGTTTTTT
v_call: TRBV10-3; d_call: .; clone_size: .; j_call: TRBJ1-2; cdr3_aa: CAISAAGMGGYTF; cdr3_nt: TGTGCCATCAGCGCCGCAGGGATGGGGGGCTACACCTTC
v_call: TRBV18; d_call: .; clone_size: .; j_call: TRBJ1-2; cdr3_aa: CASSPRATVDNYGYTF; cdr3_nt: TGTGCCAGCTCTCCCAGGGCAACAGTCGACAACTATGGCTACACCTTC
v_call: TRBV5-1; d_call: .; clone_size: few; j_call: TRBJ1-1; cdr3_aa: CASSLVGGANTEAFF; cdr3_nt: TGCGCCAGCAGCTTGGTTGGTGGGGCGAACACTGAAGCTTTCTTT
v_call: TRBV20-1; d_call: TRBD1; clone_size: many; j_call: TRBJ2-7; cdr3_aa: CSERKQGVYEQYF; cdr3_nt: TGCAGCGAGAGAAAACAGGGGGTCTACGAGCAGTACTTC
v_call: TRBV14; d_call: .; clone_size: .; j_call: TRBJ1-2; cdr3_aa: CASSHPKTAAVNYGYTF; cdr3_nt: TGTGCCAGCAGCCACCCTAAAACGGCGGCAGTCAACTATGGCTACACCTTC
v_call: TRBV6-5; d_call: .; clone_size: .; j_call: TRBJ1-2; cdr3_aa: CASSPPGTASYYGYTF; cdr3_nt: TGTGCCAGCAGTCCCCCCGGGACCGCTTCTTACTATGGCTACACCTTC
v_call: TRBV5-5; d_call: .; clone_size: .; j_call: TRBJ2-7; cdr3_aa: CASGPTGGESSYEQYF; cdr3_nt: TGTGCCAGCGGCCCCACAGGGGGGGAAAGCTCCTACGAGCAGTACTTC
v_call: TRBV7-2; d_call: .; clone_size: .; j_call: TRBJ2-5; cdr3_aa: CASTLTPGDQQYF; cdr3_nt: TGTGCCAGCACCTTAACCCCGGGGGATCAGCAGTACTTC
v_call: TRBV6-5; d_call: TRBD2; clone_size: many; j_call: TRBJ2-1; cdr3_aa: CASSYSGLAGGNEQFF; cdr3_nt: TGTGCCAGCAGTTACTCAGGACTAGCGGGAGGGAATGAGCAGTTCTTC
v_call: TRBV7-9; d_call: TRBD1; clone_size: .; j_call: TRBJ2-7; cdr3_aa: CASSLAHGQGAIGSYEQYF; cdr3_nt: TGTGCCAGTAGCTTAGCGCATGGGCAGGGGGCGATTGGATCCTACGAGCAGTACTTC
v_call: TRBV9; d_call: .; clone_size: few; j_call: TRBJ2-5; cdr3_aa: CASSVARVASRETQYF; cdr3_nt: TGTGCCAGCAGCGTAGCGAGGGTAGCGTCCCGGGAGACCCAGTACTTC
v_call: TRBV20-1; d_call: .; clone_size: .; j_call: TRBJ2-5; cdr3_aa: CSARSAPARDAVQYF; cdr3_nt: TGCAGTGCTCGCTCCGCTCCCGCAAGAGACGCGGTACAGTACTTC
v_call: TRBV20-1; d_call: TRBD2; clone_size: .; j_call: TRBJ2-7; cdr3_aa: CSASALAGGGQQYF; cdr3_nt: TGCAGTGCTAGTGCCCTAGCGGGAGGGGGGCAGCAGTACTTC
v_call: TRBV10-1; d_call: .; clone_size: few; j_call: TRBJ2-3; cdr3_aa: CASSEIGGGVTDTQYF; cdr3_nt: TGCGCCAGCAGTGAGATAGGCGGCGGGGTTACAGATACGCAGTATTTT
v_call: TRBV10-3; d_call: TRBD2; clone_size: .; j_call: TRBJ2-3; cdr3_aa: CAISDVLAGFSTDTQYF; cdr3_nt: TGTGCCATCAGTGACGTCCTAGCGGGATTTAGTACAGATACGCAGTATTTT
v_call: TRBV6-6; d_call: .; clone_size: .; j_call: TRBJ1-1; cdr3_aa: CASSYPGGYTEAFF; cdr3_nt: TGTGCCAGCAGTTACCCAGGCGGATACACTGAAGCTTTCTTT
v_call: TRBV2; d_call: TRBD1; clone_size: few; j_call: TRBJ1-1; cdr3_aa: CASSEYMDRAKWMNTEAFF; cdr3_nt: TGTGCCAGCAGTGAATACATGGACAGGGCGAAGTGGATGAACACTGAAGCTTTCTTT
v_call: TRBV29-1; d_call: .; clone_size: .; j_call: TRBJ2-1; cdr3_aa: CSVGDTSPTAEQFF; cdr3_nt: TGCAGCGTGGGGGACACTTCCCCGACGGCTGAGCAGTTCTTC
v_call: TRBV20-1; d_call: .; clone_size: few; j_call: TRBJ2-2; cdr3_aa: CSARRLANTGELFF; cdr3_nt: TGCAGTGCTAGACGCCTCGCGAACACCGGGGAGCTGTTTTTT
v_call: TRBV7-9; d_call: .; clone_size: few; j_call: TRBJ1-2; cdr3_aa: CASSPSNSARGYGYTF; cdr3_nt: TGTGCCAGCAGCCCAAGTAACTCAGCCAGGGGCTATGGCTACACCTTC
v_call: TRBV9; d_call: .; clone_size: many; j_call: TRBJ1-2; cdr3_aa: CASSGLGVAPYGYTF; cdr3_nt: TGTGCCAGCAGCGGGTTGGGAGTGGCCCCTTATGGCTACACCTTC
v_call: TRBV20-1; d_call: .; clone_size: few; j_call: TRBJ2-5; cdr3_aa: CSASPSGQETQYF; cdr3_nt: TGCAGTGCCAGCCCCAGCGGCCAAGAGACCCAGTACTTC
v_call: TRBV6-5; d_call: TRBD2; clone_size: .; j_call: TRBJ2-7; cdr3_aa: CASSYSRGADEQYF; cdr3_nt: TGTGCCAGCAGTTACTCGCGGGGGGCGGACGAGCAGTACTTC
v_call: TRBV7-2; d_call: TRBD2; clone_size: .; j_call: TRBJ2-1; cdr3_aa: CASNLGLAGPVDEQFF; cdr3_nt: TGTGCCAGCAACTTAGGCCTAGCGGGGCCCGTGGATGAGCAGTTCTTC
v_call: TRBV7-9; d_call: .; clone_size: .; j_call: TRBJ2-1; cdr3_aa: CASSAGRSYNEQFF; cdr3_nt: TGTGCCAGCAGCGCGGGGCGGTCCTACAATGAGCAGTTCTTC
v_call: TRBV7-9; d_call: TRBD2; clone_size: .; j_call: TRBJ2-3; cdr3_aa: CASSSLRAGYTDTQYF; cdr3_nt: TGTGCCAGCAGCTCCCTTCGAGCGGGGTACACAGATACGCAGTATTTT
v_call: TRBV29-1; d_call: TRBD1; clone_size: many; j_call: TRBJ2-1; cdr3_aa: CSVEGQSYNEQFF; cdr3_nt: TGCAGCGTTGAGGGACAGTCCTACAATGAGCAGTTCTTC
v_call: TRBV7-2; d_call: .; clone_size: .; j_call: TRBJ2-5; cdr3_aa: CANSRRAGETQYF; cdr3_nt: TGTGCCAACTCCCGTCGGGCTGGAGAGACCCAGTACTTC
v_call: TRBV28; d_call: .; clone_size: .; j_call: TRBJ1-1; cdr3_aa: CASMAGPNTEAFF; cdr3_nt: TGTGCCAGCATGGCAGGACCGAACACTGAAGCTTTCTTT
v_call: TRBV7-9; d_call: .; clone_size: .; j_call: TRBJ1-2; cdr3_aa: CASSLSGRAGPRYGYTF; cdr3_nt: TGTGCCAGCAGCTTAAGTGGTAGGGCCGGACCTCGCTATGGCTACACCTTC
v_call: TRBV28; d_call: .; clone_size: few; j_call: TRBJ2-3; cdr3_aa: CASRMGGQITDTQYF; cdr3_nt: TGTGCCAGCAGGATGGGGGGACAGATCACAGATACGCAGTATTTT
v_call: TRBV5-1; d_call: .; clone_size: .; j_call: TRBJ2-5; cdr3_aa: CAGSLAMETQYF; cdr3_nt: TGCGCCGGCAGCTTGGCGATGGAGACCCAGTACTTC
v_call: TRBV7-9; d_call: .; clone_size: .; j_call: TRBJ1-2; cdr3_aa: CASSPRTRPGYTF; cdr3_nt: TGTGCCAGCAGCCCCAGGACCCGACCCGGCTACACCTTC
v_call: TRBV15; d_call: .; clone_size: .; j_call: TRBJ2-7; cdr3_aa: CATSREGKYYEQYF; cdr3_nt: TGTGCCACCAGCAGAGAGGGGAAATACTACGAGCAGTACTTC
v_call: TRBV28; d_call: .; clone_size: few; j_call: TRBJ2-5; cdr3_aa: CAGSPPGETQYF; cdr3_nt: TGTGCCGGCAGTCCCCCGGGGGAGACCCAGTACTTC
v_call: TRBV10-3; d_call: .; clone_size: .; j_call: TRBJ2-5; cdr3_aa: CATHGQNNEQYF; cdr3_nt: TGTGCCACCCACGGACAGAACAATGAGCAGTACTTC